This record concerns one TCR beta chain sequence. There is no known antigen for this receptor. This sample stems from a study of CXCR3-negative and CXCR3-positive naive CD8 T cells (dated by TCRdb to about 2019). As for the study more broadly: In total, 130 million to 150 million TRB reads were obtained, or roughly 1.5 +/- 0.3 million reads per library. Data from about 10 donors, pooled across two independent experiments, went into the diversity and physicochemical repertoire analyses. Naive subsets from 5 or 6 donors and memory cells from 3 donors were included in the TRBV-TRBJ cluster analysis.

As encoded in the germline V gene, CDR1 is LGHNA while CDR2 is YSLEER. The CDR3 measures 17 amino acids from cysteine to phenylalanine. No DNA is recorded. Each CD8+ T cell subset was flow-sorted in triplicate, and 300,000 to 350,000 cells per subset were placed directly into RLT lysis buffer. To exclude memory contaminants, naive CD8+ T cells were stringently defined as CD45RO-CCR7+CD27+CD95-. Peripheral blood mononuclear cells were isolated from buffy coats by standard density gradient centrifugation. Naive CXCR3-negative and CXCR3-positive CD8+ T cells were flow-sorted on a FACSAria III. An RNeasy Mini Kit was used to extract total RNA from the sorted cells. Here is what the overall study found, with its caveats: Because surface CD5, which is linked to self-reactivity in mice, was comparable between the naive subsets, TCR interaction strength was also inferred from the physicochemical properties of TRB CDR3s. Compared with CXCR3-negative naive cells, CXCR3-positive naive cells had TRB CDR3s with higher hydrophobicity (lower Kidera factor 4), lower energy, and higher strength and volume indices. CXCR3 expression partially decreased after cryopreservation, so most assays used freshly isolated PBMCs. Naive CXCR3-negative and CXCR3-positive cells from the same donor showed similar TRBV-TRBJ usage, whereas memory cells showed distinct patterns. Repertoire diversity was comparably high in both naive subsets but much lower in memory CD8+ T cells.

TCRdb shows the sequencer as NextSeq 550. The Human TCR Profiling Kit (MiLaboratory) was used to prepare UMI-labeled 5' RACE TRB cDNA libraries. The full amount of extracted RNA was used for cDNA synthesis, and the full amount of resulting cDNA was used for PCR amplification. The libraries were made side by side, with each library going through the same number of PCR cycles. Regarding the original processing steps: About 53,000 +/- 9,400 unique UMI-labeled TRB cDNA molecules per library were extracted with MIGEC and MiXCR, with at least two reads per UMI required. An average of approximately 40,000 +/- 10,000 functional in-frame TRB CDR3 nucleotide clonotypes without stop codons was found per library. After each sample was downsampled to 5000 UMI-labeled TRB molecules, VDJtools was used to calculate diversity metrics such as normalized Shannon-Wiener and Chao1. VDJtools computed clonotype-size-weighted physicochemical properties of the central five CDR3 residues: interaction energy, strength, volume and Kidera factor 4. TCRdb reprocessed the reads, so every CDR3 protein sequence counts as one entry and DNA is not shown. These V and J calls rely on TCRdb rather than the paper's analysis. The sample table on file contains roughly 70,000 distinct CDR3 sequences. Approximately 1.5% of the sample goes to the ten largest clones.

The TCR was taken from a human donor in good health. Some clones in this sample may be carry-over from other donors' samples. The specimen sequenced was naive CXCR3- CD8+ T cells from blood. This specimen's cell subset or site label, per the study, means: CD45RO-CCR7+CD27+CD95- naive CD8+ T cells lacking CXCR3 (TNR3-). The V and J genes are TRBV4-3 and TRBJ2-2; no DNA is available, so the TRBD2 call from TCRdb remains unchecked. The CDR3 protein sequence reads: CASSQERRGLSTGELFF.